This T cell receptor (beta chain) was recovered during a study of cytomegalovirus exposure and HLA in healthy donors. The PCR contained 60 Vbeta and 13 Jbeta primers. Generated by immunoSEQ multiplex PCR, the TCRdb table keeps only in-frame clones and is missing some. Of under 100,000 clones in the sample, 81% were seen once. Points from the study as a whole: Some public TCRs appeared in many individuals, while most sequences were rare. Overall, approximately 180 TCR beta chains were annotated as cytomegalovirus-associated. Accurate HLA-A and HLA-B prediction from TCR beta sequences was reported for most subjects. A later look showed TCR association rates differing by HLA locus, highest for DRB1 and lowest for HLA-C.

Germline V gene lookup returns CDR1 SNHLY and CDR2 FYNNEI. V dropped 2 bases and J dropped 4 bases, with 17 bases sitting between them. This CDR3 is 16 amino acids long. Points on this clone: The target antigen is unknown.

The chain employs TRBV2 and TRBJ1-1; D is uncertain. Source material: PBMCs. This receptor was identified in a woman between 70 and 85 years old in good health and CMV-seropositive. Here the CDR3 DNA reads TGTGCCAGCAGTGAATGGCCTCCTTCTCGGGGCACTGAAGCTTTCTTT. It translates to CASSEWPPSRGTEAFF.